This T cell receptor (beta chain) was retrieved from a study of T cells after yellow fever vaccination. This clonotype was seen a handful of times. TCRdb independently ran MiXCR on the 5' RACE reads; one entry per CDR3 protein. The sample contains approximately 61,000 distinct CDR3 sequences, around 7% of which appear only once. The receptor was derived from a man aged 18 to 29 who received the YFV17D yellow fever vaccine. The sequenced sample was CD8+ T cells sorted from PBMCs, obtained on the day of the first yellow fever vaccination.

The chain's CDR3 is CASSLSPGRVDGYTF. CDR3 DNA sequence: TGTGCCAGCAGTTTATCCCCAGGCAGGGTTGATGGCTACACCTTC. The rearrangement joins TRBV27 to TRBJ1-2, with D possibly TRBD1 on 5 matching bases. The CDR3 extends over 15 amino acids. The V end was cut by 0 bases, the J end by 6 bases, with 14 bases between. The V gene's germline CDR1 is MNHEY and CDR2 SMNVEV (reference sequence).